This T cell receptor (beta chain) was sequenced during a study of blood T cell repertoires in COVID-19. Study as a whole: The study drew acute and convalescent COVID-19 samples from the United States, Italy and Spain.

The CDR3 has 12 amino acids. Trimming left V 6 bases short and J 9 bases short, with 12 bases between. Germline CDR1 SNHLY, CDR2 FYNNEI. TCRdb's table, derived via immunoSEQ multiplex PCR, lists solely in-frame clones and lacks some. The sample gives a few hundred thousand clones, roughly 88% of which show up once; roughly 10% is in the top ten. The sequenced material came from peripheral blood. This receptor was taken from a woman between 65 and 79 years old with COVID-19, enrolled during active disease. This chain connects TRBV2 to TRBJ2-4, with D tentatively TRBD2 (5 bases). The CDR3 is CASRTQGGIQYF. The CDR3 DNA sequence: TGTGCCAGCAGGACGCAAGGAGGCATTCAGTACTTC.